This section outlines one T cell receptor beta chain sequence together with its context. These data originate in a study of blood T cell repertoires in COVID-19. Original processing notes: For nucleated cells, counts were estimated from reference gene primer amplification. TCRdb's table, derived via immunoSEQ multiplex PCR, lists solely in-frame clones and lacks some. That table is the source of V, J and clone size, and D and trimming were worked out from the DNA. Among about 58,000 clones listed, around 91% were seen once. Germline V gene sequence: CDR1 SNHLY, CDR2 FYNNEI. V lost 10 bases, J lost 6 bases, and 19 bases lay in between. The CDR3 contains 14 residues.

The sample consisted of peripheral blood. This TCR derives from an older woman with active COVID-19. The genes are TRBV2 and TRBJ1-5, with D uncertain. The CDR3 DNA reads TGTGCCACCACCGCAGGAAGGCAAGGTCAGCCCCAGCATTTT. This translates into CATTAGRQGQPQHF.